A selection of T cell receptor beta chains follows, all from one sample in a study of T-cell reconstitution after alpha-beta-depleted transplantation in children. TCRdb re-called the PCR reads with MiXCR, one entry per CDR3 protein. The data show about 400,000 distinct CDR3 sequences, roughly 22% seen once. Sequenced here: PBMCs from the stem cell graft donor, sampled from the stem cell graft. The receptors were gathered from a human donor who donated a stem cell graft to a child with acute myeloid leukemia. The CDR3 runs from the conserved cysteine through the conserved F or W. The D gene is left open where the match is weak. The listing skips clone size in some rows; elsewhere it reads once, few, many or a size class.

V: TRBV20-1; length: 14; J: TRBJ1-1; size: NA; D: NA; DNA: TGCAGTGCTACCGTCCCGGGGCCAGAAACTGAAGCTTTCTTT; CDR3: CSATVPGPETEAFF
V: TRBV7-2; length: 15; J: TRBJ2-2; size: few; D: NA; DNA: TGTGCCAGCAGCTTAGTGACTACAAATTGGAGGGAGCTGTTTTTT; CDR3: CASSLVTTNWRELFF
V: TRBV20-1; length: 13; J: TRBJ2-2; size: NA; D: NA; DNA: TGCAGTGCTAGAGATCTTGACACCGGGGAGCTGTTTTTT; CDR3: CSARDLDTGELFF
V: TRBV4-1; length: 16; J: TRBJ1-1; size: few; D: NA; DNA: TGCGCCAGCAGCCAAGGGTCAGGGCGTAAGAACACTGAAGCTTTCTTT; CDR3: CASSQGSGRKNTEAFF
V: TRBV20-1; length: 14; J: TRBJ2-3; size: few; D: TRBD2; DNA: TGCAGTGCTAGAGTAGCGGGAGGGCCTTATACGCAGTATTTT; CDR3: CSARVAGGPYTQYF
V: TRBV12-3/TRBV12-4; length: 15; J: TRBJ1-4; size: few; D: NA; DNA: TGTGCCAGCAGTTTATCTGGGGAACTCAATGAAAAACTGTTTTTT; CDR3: CASSLSGELNEKLFF
V: TRBV27; length: 13; J: TRBJ2-7; size: NA; D: NA; DNA: TGTGCCAGCAGTTTGAAAAGGCCCTACGAGCAGTACTTC; CDR3: CASSLKRPYEQYF
V: TRBV28; length: 15; J: TRBJ1-1; size: NA; D: NA; DNA: TGTGCCAGCAGATCCGGGCGGGGGGTGAACACTGAAGCTTTCTTT; CDR3: CASRSGRGVNTEAFF
V: TRBV20-1; length: 15; J: TRBJ2-1; size: many; D: NA; DNA: TGCAGTGCTAGAGGACCCACCGGACACAACAATGAGCAGTTCTTC; CDR3: CSARGPTGHNNEQFF
V: TRBV20-1; length: 15; J: TRBJ2-7; size: few; D: TRBD2; DNA: TGCAGTGCTAGAGGGTCGGGACTAGCGGACTACGAGCAGTACTTC; CDR3: CSARGSGLADYEQYF